Listed below are T cell receptor beta chains from one sample, sequenced in a study of T-cell memory formation after mild COVID-19. A single record per CDR3 protein comes from TCRdb applying MiXCR to the 5' RACE reads. The sample gives around 430,000 distinct CDR3 sequences, 16% of which show up once; approximately 21% is in the top ten. The sample comprised PBMCs or a T cell subset sorted from them (not recorded which). All receptors derive from a young man who had mild COVID-19 (a few samples of this study predate the infection). Cell type and time point are not known. Both conserved end residues are part of each CDR3. A D gene is named only where the DNA matches it firmly. Only part of the rows carry a size: once, few, many, or a class if the clone is expanded.

size: few
D: -
V: TRBV7-9
J: TRBJ2-2
DNA: TGTGCCAGCAGCTTGACCGGGGCCCACACCGGGGAGCTGTTTTTT
CDR3: CASSLTGAHTGELFF

size: few
D: -
V: TRBV3-1
J: TRBJ1-2
DNA: TGTGCCAGCAGTCGGTACTATGGCTACACCTTC
CDR3: CASSRYYGYTF

size: few
D: -
V: TRBV6-2/TRBV6-3
J: TRBJ2-3
DNA: TGTGCCAGTACCCTTTTGGTGGGAGACACAGATACGCAGTATTTT
CDR3: CASTLLVGDTDTQYF

size: -
D: TRBD2
V: TRBV20-1
J: TRBJ2-1
DNA: TGCAGTGCTAGGGAGTTCGGGGGGACTACCTACAATGAGCAGTTCTTC
CDR3: CSAREFGGTTYNEQFF

size: few
D: -
V: TRBV7-8
J: TRBJ2-5
DNA: TGTGCCAGCAGCTTAGGGAGGGGGCGGGAGACCCAGTACTTC
CDR3: CASSLGRGRETQYF

size: -
D: -
V: TRBV18
J: TRBJ1-6
DNA: TGTGCCAGCTCACCTACGATGGGAACCTATAATTCACCCCTCCACTTT
CDR3: CASSPTMGTYNSPLHF

size: few
D: -
V: TRBV3-1
J: TRBJ2-3
DNA: TGTGCCAGCAGCCAAGAAGGGGTTCGTGATACGCAGTATTTT
CDR3: CASSQEGVRDTQYF

size: -
D: TRBD2
V: TRBV4-2
J: TRBJ2-3
DNA: TGTGCCAGCAGTCCAAGATCCGGACTAGCGGCGATCAGCACAGATACGCAGTATTTT
CDR3: CASSPRSGLAAISTDTQYF

size: -
D: -
V: TRBV20-1
J: TRBJ1-2
DNA: TGCAGTGCTAGGGTGGTGGGTAAGGGCTATGGCTACACCTTC
CDR3: CSARVVGKGYGYTF

size: -
D: -
V: TRBV2
J: TRBJ2-5
DNA: TGTGCCAGCAGTGAGCTGGGGGAAGAGACCCAGTACTTC
CDR3: CASSELGEETQYF

size: -
D: TRBD1
V: TRBV28
J: TRBJ1-2
DNA: TGTGCCAGCAGTTTCTCCTTCGACAGGGCCCGTGGCTACACCTTC
CDR3: CASSFSFDRARGYTF

size: few
D: -
V: TRBV7-2
J: TRBJ1-4
DNA: TGTGCCAGCAGCCAGGACAGTCTAAATGGGAAACTGTTTTTT
CDR3: CASSQDSLNGKLFF

size: -
D: -
V: TRBV7-2
J: TRBJ1-2
DNA: TGTGCCAGCAGCTTAGTCGGGACAACGTTTGCGGGCTACACCTTC
CDR3: CASSLVGTTFAGYTF

size: -
D: -
V: TRBV5-6
J: TRBJ2-3
DNA: TGTGCCAGCAGCTTGGTTCCAACAGGGACAGATACGCAGTATTTT
CDR3: CASSLVPTGTDTQYF

size: few
D: -
V: TRBV4-1
J: TRBJ2-5
DNA: TGCGCCAGCAGCCTCCGCAGTGTGGAGACCCAGTACTTC
CDR3: CASSLRSVETQYF

size: many
D: TRBD1
V: TRBV4-3
J: TRBJ1-1
DNA: TGCGCCAGCAGTCCCTTGGGGGGACAGGGGCTGAACACTGAAGCTTTCTTT
CDR3: CASSPLGGQGLNTEAFF

size: -
D: TRBD1
V: TRBV6-4
J: TRBJ2-1
DNA: TGTGCCAGCAGTGACTCGACAGGGGGAGGGCATGAGCAGTTCTTC
CDR3: CASSDSTGGGHEQFF

size: -
D: TRBD2
V: TRBV5-1
J: TRBJ2-1
DNA: TGCGCCAGCAGCCTGGGCCTCCTAGCGGGGGGCACAAATGAGCAGTTCTTC
CDR3: CASSLGLLAGGTNEQFF

size: many
D: TRBD1
V: TRBV4-3
J: TRBJ1-5
DNA: TGCGCCAGCAGCTACCGACAGGGTGGTCAGCCCCAGCATTTT
CDR3: CASSYRQGGQPQHF

size: few
D: -
V: TRBV5-5
J: TRBJ1-1
DNA: TGTGCCAGCAGCTTCGGGAGGTCAGGGAACACTGAAGCTTTCTTT
CDR3: CASSFGRSGNTEAFF

size: -
D: -
V: TRBV6-6
J: TRBJ1-5
DNA: TGTGCCAGCAGCGTTGCCGGGGGTAATCAGCCCCAGCATTTT
CDR3: CASSVAGGNQPQHF

size: -
D: TRBD1
V: TRBV20-1
J: TRBJ1-2
DNA: TGCAGTGCCGCACCTGGACAGGGAAGAGGCTACACCTTC
CDR3: CSAAPGQGRGYTF